Listed below are T cell receptor beta chains from one sample, sequenced in a study of molecular identifiers for immune sequencing clone quantification. TCRdb used MiXCR to reprocess the PCR reads, holding one entry per CDR3 protein. The table records under 650,000 distinct CDR3 sequences, around 20% of them present only once. The sample was naive CD8+ T cells from blood, with Jurkat cell RNA spiked in. The source of these receptors is a human donor in good health. Some libraries in this study had Jurkat cell RNA spiked in. CDR3s include the opening cysteine and the closing phenylalanine or tryptophan. The D gene is left open where the match is weak. Size is omitted from some rows. Given values are once, few, many or a class for expanded clones.

CDR3 length: 14; clone size: few; V gene: TRBV12-3/TRBV12-4; D gene: NA; J gene: TRBJ2-1; CDR3 protein: CASSRRVSYNEQFF; CDR3 DNA: TGTGCCAGCAGCAGGAGGGTCTCCTACAATGAGCAGTTCTTC
CDR3 length: 14; clone size: many; V gene: TRBV20-1; D gene: NA; J gene: TRBJ2-7; CDR3 protein: CSGLEPENQYEQYF; CDR3 DNA: TGCAGTGGGCTAGAGCCAGAGAACCAGTACGAGCAGTACTTC
CDR3 length: 12; clone size: many; V gene: TRBV20-1; D gene: NA; J gene: TRBJ2-5; CDR3 protein: CSARRFAKTQYF; CDR3 DNA: TGCAGTGCTAGACGGTTTGCGAAGACCCAGTACTTC
CDR3 length: 14; clone size: NA; V gene: TRBV27; D gene: NA; J gene: TRBJ2-1; CDR3 protein: CASSLGGLTNEQFF; CDR3 DNA: TGTGCCAGCAGTTTGGGGGGACTCACCAATGAGCAGTTCTTC
CDR3 length: 15; clone size: NA; V gene: TRBV27; D gene: NA; J gene: TRBJ2-1; CDR3 protein: CASSLWGTGYNEQFF; CDR3 DNA: TGTGCCAGCAGTTTGTGGGGCACAGGGTACAATGAGCAGTTCTTC
CDR3 length: 13; clone size: many; V gene: TRBV19; D gene: NA; J gene: TRBJ1-6; CDR3 protein: CATTQGVNSPLHF; CDR3 DNA: TGTGCCACTACGCAGGGTGTTAATTCACCCCTCCACTTT
CDR3 length: 14; clone size: many; V gene: TRBV28; D gene: NA; J gene: TRBJ2-7; CDR3 protein: CASSLLSRSYEQYF; CDR3 DNA: TGTGCCAGCAGTTTATTATCCCGATCCTACGAGCAGTACTTC
CDR3 length: 15; clone size: many; V gene: TRBV5-6; D gene: NA; J gene: TRBJ2-7; CDR3 protein: CASSRGLGELYEQYF; CDR3 DNA: TGTGCCAGCAGCCGCGGACTCGGGGAGTTGTACGAGCAGTACTTC
CDR3 length: 13; clone size: many; V gene: TRBV7-9; D gene: NA; J gene: TRBJ2-2; CDR3 protein: CASSNGQSGELFF; CDR3 DNA: TGTGCCAGCAGCAATGGACAGTCCGGGGAGCTGTTTTTT
CDR3 length: 14; clone size: many; V gene: TRBV20-1; D gene: NA; J gene: TRBJ2-1; CDR3 protein: CSAAPLTTYNEQFF; CDR3 DNA: TGCAGTGCGGCCCCTCTGACGACCTACAATGAGCAGTTCTTC
CDR3 length: 13; clone size: NA; V gene: TRBV30; D gene: NA; J gene: TRBJ2-7; CDR3 protein: CAWTPAGTMEQYF; CDR3 DNA: TGTGCCTGGACTCCGGCAGGGACCATGGAGCAGTACTTC
CDR3 length: 16; clone size: NA; V gene: TRBV15; D gene: TRBD2; J gene: TRBJ2-1; CDR3 protein: CATSRDHGGRALEQFF; CDR3 DNA: TGTGCCACCAGCAGAGATCATGGCGGGAGGGCCCTTGAGCAGTTCTTC
CDR3 length: 14; clone size: many; V gene: TRBV13; D gene: NA; J gene: TRBJ1-4; CDR3 protein: CASRVEGTGEKLFF; CDR3 DNA: TGTGCCAGCAGGGTGGAGGGAACTGGGGAAAAACTGTTTTTT
CDR3 length: 14; clone size: many; V gene: TRBV7-2; D gene: TRBD2; J gene: TRBJ2-1; CDR3 protein: CASSLGAGVDEQFF; CDR3 DNA: TGTGCCAGCAGCTTAGGGGCGGGGGTCGATGAGCAGTTCTTC
CDR3 length: 13; clone size: many; V gene: TRBV20-1; D gene: NA; J gene: TRBJ2-3; CDR3 protein: CSARLGGTDTQYF; CDR3 DNA: TGCAGTGCTAGGTTAGGGGGTACAGATACGCAGTATTTT
CDR3 length: 16; clone size: many; V gene: TRBV20-1; D gene: TRBD2; J gene: TRBJ2-3; CDR3 protein: CSARDTKRESTDTQYF; CDR3 DNA: TGCAGTGCTAGAGATACGAAGCGGGAGAGCACAGATACGCAGTATTTT
CDR3 length: 14; clone size: once; V gene: TRBV7-9; D gene: TRBD1; J gene: TRBJ2-7; CDR3 protein: CAGSLEGQAYEQYF; CDR3 DNA: TGTGCCGGCAGCTTAGAGGGACAGGCATACGAGCAGTACTTC
CDR3 length: 14; clone size: NA; V gene: TRBV9; D gene: NA; J gene: TRBJ2-2; CDR3 protein: CASSVVGQAGELFF; CDR3 DNA: TGTGCCAGCAGCGTCGTCGGACAAGCCGGGGAGCTGTTTTTT
CDR3 length: 14; clone size: many; V gene: TRBV7-9; D gene: NA; J gene: TRBJ1-6; CDR3 protein: CASTFPPGNSPLHF; CDR3 DNA: TGTGCCAGCACCTTTCCACCAGGGAATTCACCCCTCCACTTT
CDR3 length: 16; clone size: many; V gene: TRBV14; D gene: TRBD1; J gene: TRBJ2-2; CDR3 protein: CASSQAGGANTGELFF; CDR3 DNA: TGTGCCAGCAGCCAAGCAGGGGGCGCGAACACCGGGGAGCTGTTTTTT
CDR3 length: 14; clone size: many; V gene: TRBV6-5; D gene: NA; J gene: TRBJ2-7; CDR3 protein: CASSHTKRGYEQYF; CDR3 DNA: TGTGCCAGCAGCCACACCAAGAGGGGTTACGAGCAGTACTTC
CDR3 length: 14; clone size: few; V gene: TRBV28; D gene: NA; J gene: TRBJ1-5; CDR3 protein: CASSPYREDQPQHF; CDR3 DNA: TGTGCCAGCAGTCCATACCGGGAAGATCAGCCCCAGCATTTT
CDR3 length: 19; clone size: NA; V gene: TRBV6-6; D gene: TRBD2; J gene: TRBJ2-7; CDR3 protein: CASSYSRSGGAGDVDEQYF; CDR3 DNA: TGTGCCAGCAGTTACTCTAGGTCCGGGGGAGCGGGAGACGTGGACGAGCAGTACTTC
CDR3 length: 14; clone size: many; V gene: TRBV6-1; D gene: NA; J gene: TRBJ1-1; CDR3 protein: CASSEDSRWTEAFF; CDR3 DNA: TGTGCCAGCAGTGAAGATTCACGGTGGACTGAAGCTTTCTTT
CDR3 length: 15; clone size: NA; V gene: TRBV20-1; D gene: NA; J gene: TRBJ1-4; CDR3 protein: CSANPKGFSNEKLFF; CDR3 DNA: TGCAGTGCCAACCCAAAAGGATTTTCTAATGAAAAACTGTTTTTT
CDR3 length: 15; clone size: many; V gene: TRBV28; D gene: TRBD2; J gene: TRBJ2-7; CDR3 protein: CASSFPAGGRYEQYF; CDR3 DNA: TGTGCCAGCAGTTTTCCAGCGGGAGGGAGGTACGAGCAGTACTTC
CDR3 length: 14; clone size: NA; V gene: TRBV19; D gene: NA; J gene: TRBJ2-7; CDR3 protein: CASSLMSRDHEQYF; CDR3 DNA: TGTGCCAGTAGCTTAATGTCCAGGGACCACGAGCAGTACTTC
CDR3 length: 14; clone size: few; V gene: TRBV12-3/TRBV12-4; D gene: NA; J gene: TRBJ2-5; CDR3 protein: CASSFSGAQETQYF; CDR3 DNA: TGTGCCAGCAGTTTTAGTGGGGCCCAAGAGACCCAGTACTTC
CDR3 length: 15; clone size: few; V gene: TRBV5-5; D gene: NA; J gene: TRBJ1-3; CDR3 protein: CASSADRFSGNTIYF; CDR3 DNA: TGTGCCAGCAGCGCTGACAGATTCTCTGGAAACACCATATATTTT
CDR3 length: 13; clone size: NA; V gene: TRBV2; D gene: TRBD2; J gene: TRBJ2-7; CDR3 protein: CASQGGPSYEQYF; CDR3 DNA: TGTGCCAGCCAGGGAGGGCCGTCCTACGAGCAGTACTTC
CDR3 length: 16; clone size: many; V gene: TRBV5-6; D gene: NA; J gene: TRBJ2-7; CDR3 protein: CASSLGGIRSSYEQYF; CDR3 DNA: TGTGCCAGCAGCTTGGGCGGTATACGAAGCTCCTACGAGCAGTACTTC
CDR3 length: 19; clone size: few; V gene: TRBV4-3; D gene: TRBD2; J gene: TRBJ2-1; CDR3 protein: CASSQDSTGTRWWWSEQFF; CDR3 DNA: TGCGCCAGCAGCCAAGATTCAACCGGGACTAGGTGGTGGTGGTCCGAGCAGTTCTTC
CDR3 length: 15; clone size: few; V gene: TRBV9; D gene: NA; J gene: TRBJ1-6; CDR3 protein: CASSAQSSYNSPLHF; CDR3 DNA: TGTGCCAGCAGCGCCCAGAGCTCCTATAATTCACCCCTCCACTTT
CDR3 length: 14; clone size: many; V gene: TRBV24-1; D gene: NA; J gene: TRBJ2-5; CDR3 protein: CATSDWTEAETQYF; CDR3 DNA: TGTGCCACCAGTGATTGGACGGAGGCAGAGACCCAGTACTTC
CDR3 length: 18; clone size: many; V gene: TRBV24-1; D gene: TRBD2; J gene: TRBJ2-7; CDR3 protein: CATSDSKGVLAGYGEQYF; CDR3 DNA: TGTGCCACCAGTGATTCTAAAGGAGTGCTAGCGGGTTACGGCGAGCAGTACTTC
CDR3 length: 17; clone size: many; V gene: TRBV2; D gene: TRBD1; J gene: TRBJ1-4; CDR3 protein: CASSETWTGGTNEKLFF; CDR3 DNA: TGTGCCAGCAGTGAGACCTGGACAGGGGGAACTAATGAAAAACTGTTTTTT
CDR3 length: 13; clone size: NA; V gene: TRBV6-5; D gene: NA; J gene: TRBJ2-3; CDR3 protein: CASSYVNTDTQYF; CDR3 DNA: TGTGCCAGCAGTTACGTAAACACAGATACGCAGTATTTT
CDR3 length: 15; clone size: few; V gene: TRBV9; D gene: NA; J gene: TRBJ1-3; CDR3 protein: CASSVGSRSGNTIYF; CDR3 DNA: TGTGCCAGCAGCGTGGGGAGCCGCTCTGGAAACACCATATATTTT
CDR3 length: 11; clone size: many; V gene: TRBV13; D gene: NA; J gene: TRBJ2-1; CDR3 protein: CASSFSRGVFF; CDR3 DNA: TGTGCCAGCAGCTTCAGCAGGGGGGTGTTCTTC
CDR3 length: 14; clone size: few; V gene: TRBV4-3; D gene: NA; J gene: TRBJ2-7; CDR3 protein: CASSLTEGPYEQYF; CDR3 DNA: TGCGCCAGCAGCCTTACGGAGGGTCCCTACGAGCAGTACTTC
CDR3 length: 15; clone size: NA; V gene: TRBV20-1; D gene: NA; J gene: TRBJ1-1; CDR3 protein: CSARDYESLNTEAFF; CDR3 DNA: TGCAGTGCTAGAGATTACGAAAGTTTGAACACTGAAGCTTTCTTT
CDR3 length: 12; clone size: NA; V gene: TRBV20-1; D gene: NA; J gene: TRBJ2-7; CDR3 protein: CSVTGASYEQYF; CDR3 DNA: TGCAGTGTCACCGGGGCCTCCTACGAGCAGTACTTC
CDR3 length: 13; clone size: NA; V gene: TRBV20-1; D gene: TRBD1; J gene: TRBJ1-2; CDR3 protein: CSARGRGLFGYTF; CDR3 DNA: TGCAGTGCTAGAGGCAGGGGGCTTTTTGGCTACACCTTC
CDR3 length: 14; clone size: many; V gene: TRBV6-2/TRBV6-3; D gene: NA; J gene: TRBJ1-3; CDR3 protein: CASSQRYSGNTIYF; CDR3 DNA: TGTGCCAGCAGCCAACGCTACTCTGGAAACACCATATATTTT
CDR3 length: 16; clone size: few; V gene: TRBV27; D gene: TRBD1; J gene: TRBJ2-7; CDR3 protein: CASSPIKVQGTNEQYF; CDR3 DNA: TGTGCCAGCAGTCCCATCAAGGTACAGGGGACAAACGAGCAGTACTTC
CDR3 length: 17; clone size: many; V gene: TRBV5-1; D gene: TRBD2; J gene: TRBJ2-3; CDR3 protein: CASSLDPAGGMTDTQYF; CDR3 DNA: TGCGCCAGCAGCTTGGACCCAGCGGGGGGGATGACAGATACGCAGTATTTT
CDR3 length: 14; clone size: many; V gene: TRBV20-1; D gene: NA; J gene: TRBJ2-7; CDR3 protein: CSARDWAVSYEQYF; CDR3 DNA: TGCAGTGCTAGAGATTGGGCAGTTTCCTACGAGCAGTACTTC
CDR3 length: 17; clone size: many; V gene: TRBV4-3; D gene: NA; J gene: TRBJ2-7; CDR3 protein: CASSQKLLEGPTYEQYF; CDR3 DNA: TGCGCCAGCAGCCAAAAGCTCCTTGAGGGTCCAACCTACGAGCAGTACTTC
CDR3 length: 13; clone size: NA; V gene: TRBV19; D gene: NA; J gene: TRBJ2-1; CDR3 protein: CASSATKVNEQFF; CDR3 DNA: TGTGCCAGTAGTGCGACTAAGGTCAATGAGCAGTTCTTC